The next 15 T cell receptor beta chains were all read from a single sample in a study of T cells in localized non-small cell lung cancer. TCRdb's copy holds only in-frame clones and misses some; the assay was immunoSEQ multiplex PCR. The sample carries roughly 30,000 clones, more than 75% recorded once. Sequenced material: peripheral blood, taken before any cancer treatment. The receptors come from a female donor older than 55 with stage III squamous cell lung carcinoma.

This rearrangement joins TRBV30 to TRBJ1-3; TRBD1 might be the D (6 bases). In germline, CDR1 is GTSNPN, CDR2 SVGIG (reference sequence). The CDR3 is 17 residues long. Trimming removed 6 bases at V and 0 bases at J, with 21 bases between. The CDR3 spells CACIWTARSYSGNTIYF. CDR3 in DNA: TGTGCCTGTATCTGGACAGCGAGATCGTACTCTGGAAACACCATATATTTT.

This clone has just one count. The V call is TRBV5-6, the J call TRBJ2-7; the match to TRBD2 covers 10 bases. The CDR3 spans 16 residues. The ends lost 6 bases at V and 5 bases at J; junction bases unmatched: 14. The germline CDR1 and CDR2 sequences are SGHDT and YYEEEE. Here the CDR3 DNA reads TGTGCCAGCAATCCCCTAGCGGGAGTCCCTTCCCACGAGCAGTACTTC. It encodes CASNPLAGVPSHEQYF.

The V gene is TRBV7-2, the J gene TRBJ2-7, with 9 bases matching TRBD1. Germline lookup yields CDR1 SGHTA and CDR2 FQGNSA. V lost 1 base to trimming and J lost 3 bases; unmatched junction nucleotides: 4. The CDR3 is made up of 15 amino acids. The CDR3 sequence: CASSLDRDRVYEQYF. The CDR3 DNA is TGTGCCAGCAGCTTAGACCGGGACAGGGTCTACGAGCAGTACTTC.

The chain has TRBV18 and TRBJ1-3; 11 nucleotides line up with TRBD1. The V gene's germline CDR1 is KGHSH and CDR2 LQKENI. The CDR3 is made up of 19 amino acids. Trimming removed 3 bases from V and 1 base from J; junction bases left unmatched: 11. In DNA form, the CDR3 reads TGTGCCAGCTCACCCCTTGGACAGGGGGCGAGCCCGTCTGGAAACACCATATATTTT. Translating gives CASSPLGQGASPSGNTIYF.

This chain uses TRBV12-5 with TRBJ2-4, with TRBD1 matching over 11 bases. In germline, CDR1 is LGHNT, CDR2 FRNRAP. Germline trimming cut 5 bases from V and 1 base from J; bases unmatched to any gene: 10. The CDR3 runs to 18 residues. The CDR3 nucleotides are TGTGCTAGTGGTATGGGACAGGGGGATCGAGTCGCCAAAAACATTCAGTACTTC. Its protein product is CASGMGQGDRVAKNIQYF. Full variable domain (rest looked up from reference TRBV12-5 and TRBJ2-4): DARVTQTPRHKVTEMGQEVTMRCQPILGHNTVFWYRQTMMQGLELLAYFRNRAPLDDSGMPKDRFSAEMPDATLATLKIQPSEPRDSAVYFCASGMGQGDRVAKNIQYFGAGTRLSVL.

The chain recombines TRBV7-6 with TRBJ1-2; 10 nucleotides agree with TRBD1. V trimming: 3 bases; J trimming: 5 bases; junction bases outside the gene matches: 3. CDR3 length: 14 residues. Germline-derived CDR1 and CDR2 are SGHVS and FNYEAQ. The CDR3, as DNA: TGTGCCAGCAGCTTGGGGACAGGGGATTATGGCTACACCTTC. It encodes CASSLGTGDYGYTF.

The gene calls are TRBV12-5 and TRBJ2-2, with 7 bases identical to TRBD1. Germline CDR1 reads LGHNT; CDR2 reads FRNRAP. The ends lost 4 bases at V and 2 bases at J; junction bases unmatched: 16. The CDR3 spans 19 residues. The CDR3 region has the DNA TGTGCTAGTGGTTACAGGGGAGTGGATCTCTTCTCAAACACCGGGGAGCTGTTTTTT. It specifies CASGYRGVDLFSNTGELFF.

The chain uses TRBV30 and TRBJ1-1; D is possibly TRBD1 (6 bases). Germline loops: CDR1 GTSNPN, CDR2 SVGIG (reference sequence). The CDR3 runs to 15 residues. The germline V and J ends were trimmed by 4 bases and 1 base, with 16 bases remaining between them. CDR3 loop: CAWTLGGSRNTEAFF. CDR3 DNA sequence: TGTGCCTGGACCTTAGGGGGTTCAAGGAACACTGAAGCTTTCTTT.

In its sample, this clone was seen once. The DNA for the CDR3 is TGTGCCACCAGCAGAGAGATCGGACAGGGGGACCAAGAGACCCAGTACTTC. Amino acid sequence: CATSREIGQGDQETQYF. V and J are TRBV15 and TRBJ2-5; 10 bases map to TRBD1. Germline-derived CDR1 and CDR2 are LNHNV and YYDKDF (reference sequence). The CDR3 contains 17 residues. The junction had 4 bases not matched to a gene; V was cut back by 0 bases and J by 0 bases. Using reference TRBV15 and TRBJ2-5 for the parts outside the CDR3, the full variable domain is DAMVIQNPRYQVTQFGKPVTLSCSQTLNHNVMYWYQQKSSQAPKLLFHYYDKDFNNEADTPDNFQSRRPNTSFCFLDIRSPGLGDTAMYLCATSREIGQGDQETQYFGPGTRLLVL.

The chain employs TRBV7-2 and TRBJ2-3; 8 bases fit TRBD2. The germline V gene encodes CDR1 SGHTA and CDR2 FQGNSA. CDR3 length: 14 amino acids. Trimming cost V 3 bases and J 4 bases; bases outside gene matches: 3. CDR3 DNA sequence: TGTGCCAGCAGCTTTGGACTAGCCGCAGATACGCAGTATTTT. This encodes CASSFGLAADTQYF.

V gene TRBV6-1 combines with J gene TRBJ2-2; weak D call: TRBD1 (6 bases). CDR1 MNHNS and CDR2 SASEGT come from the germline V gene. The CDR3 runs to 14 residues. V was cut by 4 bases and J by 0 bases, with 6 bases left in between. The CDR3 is CASSGQANTGELFF. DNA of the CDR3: TGTGCCAGCAGTGGACAGGCGAACACCGGGGAGCTGTTTTTT.

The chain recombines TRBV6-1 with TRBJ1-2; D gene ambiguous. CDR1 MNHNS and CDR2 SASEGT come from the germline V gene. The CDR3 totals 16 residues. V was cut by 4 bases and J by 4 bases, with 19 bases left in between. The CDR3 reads CASSGREEGLGYGYTF. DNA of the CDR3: TGTGCCAGCAGTGGGCGGGAGGAGGGCCTCGGCTATGGCTACACCTTC.

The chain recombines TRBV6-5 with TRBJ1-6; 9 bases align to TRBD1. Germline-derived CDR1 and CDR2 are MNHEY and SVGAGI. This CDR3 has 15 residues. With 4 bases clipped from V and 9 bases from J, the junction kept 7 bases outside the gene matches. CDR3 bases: TGTGCCAGCAGTTCCGGGACAGGGACTTTTTCACCCCTCCACTTT. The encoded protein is CASSSGTGTFSPLHF.

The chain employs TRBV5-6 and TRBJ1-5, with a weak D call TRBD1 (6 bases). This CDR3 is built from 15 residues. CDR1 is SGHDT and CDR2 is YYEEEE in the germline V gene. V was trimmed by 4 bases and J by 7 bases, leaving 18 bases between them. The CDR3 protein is CASSPFGGGHQPQHF. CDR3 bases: TGTGCCAGCAGCCCATTCGGAGGGGGACACCAGCCCCAGCATTTT.

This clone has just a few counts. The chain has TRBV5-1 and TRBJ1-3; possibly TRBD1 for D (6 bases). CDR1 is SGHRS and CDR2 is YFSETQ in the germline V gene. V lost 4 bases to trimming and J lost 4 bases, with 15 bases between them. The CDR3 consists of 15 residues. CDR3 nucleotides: TGCGCCAGCAGCCCTGGGGGCTATACGGGAAACACCATATATTTT. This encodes CASSPGGYTGNTIYF.